The 3 T cell receptor beta chains listed next were all sequenced from one sample in a study of T-cell reconstitution after alpha-beta-depleted transplantation in children. Unique molecular identifiers were built into the TCRbeta library. Via MiXCR, TCRdb re-called the PCR reads, giving one row per CDR3 protein. The data contain roughly 400,000 distinct CDR3 sequences, 20% of them singletons. Sequences were derived from PBMCs from the stem cell graft donor, sampled from the stem cell graft. The receptors come from a human donor who donated a stem cell graft to a child with acute myeloid leukemia.

V and J are TRBV24-1 and TRBJ2-1; 11 positions agree with TRBD2. This CDR3 contains 16 residues. CDR1 is KGHDR, CDR2 SFDVKD, per germline. The J segment lost 0 bases and the V segment lost 3 bases, leaving 0 bases of the junction unmatched. Here the CDR3 DNA reads TGTGCCACCAGTGATACTAGCGGGAGCTCCTACAATGAGCAGTTCTTC. It encodes CATSDTSGSSYNEQFF.

This chain joins TRBV20-1 and TRBJ2-7, with D perhaps matching TRBD2 (6 bases). Trimming removed 3 bases at V and 9 bases at J, with 18 bases between. Germline V lookup: CDR1 DFQATT, CDR2 SNEGSKA (reference sequence). CDR3 length: 13 residues. CDR3 sequence (DNA): TGCAGTGCTAGTCGGCAGTCTTCGGGGGTGCAGTACTTC. Translating it yields CSASRQSSGVQYF.

This clonotype was detected only a few times. The chain employs TRBV12-3 or TRBV12-4 and TRBJ2-7, with 7 nucleotides matching TRBD1. The CDR3 has 14 amino acids. J was trimmed by 6 bases and V by 4 bases; bases with no gene match: 9. The CDR3 coding sequence is TGTGCCAGCAGTTACCAGGGGGTGTTAGGCGAGCAGTACTTC. Residues: CASSYQGVLGEQYF.